This TCR beta chain emerged from a study of CD8+ T cells in alopecia areata. Findings and limits, study-wide: Tofacitinib did not eliminate many expanded lesional clones from scalp or blood.

Following RNA extraction, reverse transcription yielded cDNA that acted as the sequencing template. Sequenced by immunoSEQ multiplex PCR; TCRdb stores in-frame clones only, minus some. This table holds roughly 120,000 clones, roughly 50% found once. In the case of this clone: Antigen specificity is unknown. The junction differs from germline at one of its ends, possibly a read error.

Noted treatment: oral pan-JAK inhibitor, 5-10 mg twice daily. The material sequenced was CD8+ T cells sorted from blood, taken at week 4, from a patient treated with tofacitinib. This TCR was sampled from a human donor with alopecia areata.

This chain's CDR3 is CASSDGVF. In DNA form, the CDR3 reads TGTGCCAGCAGCGACGGAGTCTTT. The gene calls are TRBV2 and TRBJ1-1, with unresolved D. The germline V gene encodes CDR1 SNHLY and CDR2 FYNNEI. The length of the CDR3 is 8 residues.